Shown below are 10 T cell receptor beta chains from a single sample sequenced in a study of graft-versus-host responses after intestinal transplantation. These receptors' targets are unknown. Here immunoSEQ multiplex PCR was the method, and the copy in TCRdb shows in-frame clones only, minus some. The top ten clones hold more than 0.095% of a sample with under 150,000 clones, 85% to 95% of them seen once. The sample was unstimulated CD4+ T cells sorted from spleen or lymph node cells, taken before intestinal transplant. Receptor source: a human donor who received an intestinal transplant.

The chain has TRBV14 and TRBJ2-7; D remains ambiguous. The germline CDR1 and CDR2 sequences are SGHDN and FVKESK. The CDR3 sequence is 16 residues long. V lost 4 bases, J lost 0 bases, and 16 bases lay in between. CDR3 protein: CASSLLRGSGSYEQYF. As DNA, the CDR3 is TGTGCCAGCAGCCTACTTCGCGGCAGTGGCTCCTACGAGCAGTACTTC. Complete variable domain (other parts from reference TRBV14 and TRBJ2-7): EAGVTQFPSHSVIEKGQTVTLRCDPISGHDNLYWYRRVMGKEIKFLLHFVKESKQDESGMPNNRFLAERTGGTYSTLKVQPAELEDSGVYFCASSLLRGSGSYEQYFGPGTRLTVT.

CDR3 residues: CASRPPGLHAEAFF. The CDR3 nucleotides are TGTGCCAGCAGACCACCGGGACTTCATGCTGAAGCTTTCTTT. This chain links TRBV9 with TRBJ1-1; D possibly corresponds to TRBD1 (5 bases). V lost 5 bases and J 6 bases, leaving 17 bases between the germline ends. This CDR3 is 14 amino acids long. Germline CDR1 SGDLS, CDR2 YYNGEE.

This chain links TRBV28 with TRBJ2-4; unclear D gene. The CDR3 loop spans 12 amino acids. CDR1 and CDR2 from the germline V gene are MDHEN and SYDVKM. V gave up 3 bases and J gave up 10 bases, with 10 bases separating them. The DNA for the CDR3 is TGTGCCAGCAGTTTTGGGCTCCCAATTCAGTACTTC. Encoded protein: CASSFGLPIQYF.

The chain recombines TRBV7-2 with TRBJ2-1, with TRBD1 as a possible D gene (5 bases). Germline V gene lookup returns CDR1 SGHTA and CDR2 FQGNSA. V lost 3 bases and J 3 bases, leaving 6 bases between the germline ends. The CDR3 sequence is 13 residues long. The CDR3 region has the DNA TGTGCCAGCAGCTTTCAGGGCTACAATGAGCAGTTCTTC. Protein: CASSFQGYNEQFF.

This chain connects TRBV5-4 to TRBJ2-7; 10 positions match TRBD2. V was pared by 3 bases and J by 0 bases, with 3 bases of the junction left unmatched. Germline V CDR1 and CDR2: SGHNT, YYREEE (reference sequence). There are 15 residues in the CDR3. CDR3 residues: CASSSPSGSSYEQYF. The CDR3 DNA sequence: TGTGCCAGCAGCTCCCCTAGCGGGAGCTCCTACGAGCAGTACTTC.

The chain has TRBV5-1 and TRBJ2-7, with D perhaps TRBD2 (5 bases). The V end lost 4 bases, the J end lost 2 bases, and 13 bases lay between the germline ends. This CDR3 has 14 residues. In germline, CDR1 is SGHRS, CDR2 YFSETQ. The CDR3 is CASSPERAAYEQYF. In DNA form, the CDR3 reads TGCGCCAGCAGCCCGGAGAGGGCGGCCTACGAGCAGTACTTC.

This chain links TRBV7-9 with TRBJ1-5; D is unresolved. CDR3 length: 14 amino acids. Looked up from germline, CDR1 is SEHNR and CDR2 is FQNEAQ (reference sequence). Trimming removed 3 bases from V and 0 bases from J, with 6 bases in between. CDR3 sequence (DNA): TGTGCCAGCAGCTTTGGGTATAGCAATCAGCCCCAGCATTTT. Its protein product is CASSFGYSNQPQHF. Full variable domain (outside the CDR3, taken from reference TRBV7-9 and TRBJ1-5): DTGVSQNPRHKITKRGQNVTFRCDPISEHNRLYWYRQTLGQGPEFLTYFQNEAQLEKSRLLSDRFSAERPKGSFSTLEIQRTEQGDSAMYLCASSFGYSNQPQHFGDGTRLSIL.

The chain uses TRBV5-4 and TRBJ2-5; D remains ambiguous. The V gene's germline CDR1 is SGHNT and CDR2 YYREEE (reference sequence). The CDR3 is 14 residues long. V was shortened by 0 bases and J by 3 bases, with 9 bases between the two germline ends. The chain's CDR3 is CASSLASSEETQYF. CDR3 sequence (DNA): TGTGCCAGCAGCTTGGCATCCAGCGAAGAGACCCAGTACTTC.

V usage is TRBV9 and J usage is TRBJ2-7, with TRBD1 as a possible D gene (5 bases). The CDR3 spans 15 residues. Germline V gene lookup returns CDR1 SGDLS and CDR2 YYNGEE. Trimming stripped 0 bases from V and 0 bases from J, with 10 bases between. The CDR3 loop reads CASSVGQLRSYEQYF. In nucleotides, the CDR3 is TGTGCCAGCAGCGTAGGACAGCTCCGCTCCTACGAGCAGTACTTC.

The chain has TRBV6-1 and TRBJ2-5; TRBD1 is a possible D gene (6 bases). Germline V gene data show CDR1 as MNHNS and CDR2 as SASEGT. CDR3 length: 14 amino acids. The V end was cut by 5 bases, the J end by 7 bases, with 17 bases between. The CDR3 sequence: CASSFIAGVGTQYF. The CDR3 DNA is TGTGCCAGCAGTTTCATCGCAGGGGTGGGGACCCAGTACTTC.